The rows below give T cell receptor beta chains drawn from one sample of a study of CD8 T cells in Susac syndrome. MiXCR, applied by TCRdb to the immunoSEQ multiplex PCR reads, yields one record per CDR3 protein. Altogether more than 65,000 distinct CDR3 sequences are present, more than 85% being singletons, with the ten largest covering roughly 0.22%. The specimen sequenced was CD8+ T cells from PBMCs. These receptors came from a human donor in good health. Each CDR3 is given with its conserved first and last residue. D genes are given only for firm matches. Not every row has a clone size; where given, it reads once, few, many or a size class.

>14|TRBV5-1|NA|NA|TRBJ2-4
TGCGCCAGCTCGCAGGGGAGGGGTGAAAACATTCAGTACTTC
CASSQGRGENIQYF
>14|TRBV19|NA|TRBD1|TRBJ1-1
TGTGCCAGTAATCATTTGACAGGGCCTACTGAAGCTTTCTTT
CASNHLTGPTEAFF
>15|TRBV4-1|NA|NA|TRBJ2-7
TGCGCCAGCAGCCAACCGGCAGGGGGGACCTACGAGCAGTACTTC
CASSQPAGGTYEQYF
>15|TRBV12-3/TRBV12-4|NA|TRBD2|TRBJ2-2
TGTGCCAGCCTGTTAGCGGGGATGAACACCGGGGAGCTGTTTTTT
CASLLAGMNTGELFF
>13|TRBV29-1|NA|NA|TRBJ2-3
TGCAGCGTTTTTGGGACTCTCACAGATACGCAGTATTTT
CSVFGTLTDTQYF
>14|TRBV7-8|once|NA|TRBJ2-3
TGTGCCAGCACGGGAACAAGGGCCCCAGATACGCAGTATTTT
CASTGTRAPDTQYF
>14|TRBV27|NA|NA|TRBJ2-2
TGTGCCAGCAGTTTCCGCAGGGCCACCGGGGAGCTGTTTTTT
CASSFRRATGELFF
>12|TRBV27|NA|NA|TRBJ1-1
TGTGCCAGCAGTCGGCCGAACACTGAAGCTTTCTTT
CASSRPNTEAFF
>14|TRBV12-5|once|NA|TRBJ2-7
TGTGCTAGTGGTTCCGGGACGGGTCTGTACGAGCAGTACTTC
CASGSGTGLYEQYF
>13|TRBV12-3/TRBV12-4|NA|NA|TRBJ2-5
TGTGCCAGCACCCGGGCCCTTGGGGAGGCCCAGTACTTC
CASTRALGEAQYF
>13|TRBV7-3|NA|TRBD1|TRBJ2-1
TGTGCCAGCAGCTTAGTTAGGGGGCCTGAGCAGTTCTTC
CASSLVRGPEQFF
>14|TRBV29-1|NA|NA|TRBJ1-1
TGCAGCGGCGGGGGGGGGAATTTGAACACTGAAGCTTTCTTT
CSGGGGNLNTEAFF
>13|TRBV27|NA|NA|TRBJ1-2
TGTGCCAGCAGTTTAGTCGGAACGAGTGGCTACACCTTC
CASSLVGTSGYTF
>13|TRBV6-6|once|NA|TRBJ2-1
TGTGCCAGCAGTTACACCCTCGGAAATGAGCAGTTCTTC
CASSYTLGNEQFF
>14|TRBV20-1|NA|NA|TRBJ2-1
TGCAGTGCTAGAGATCCCATCCACTACAATGAGCAGTTCTTC
CSARDPIHYNEQFF
>16|TRBV3-1|NA|NA|TRBJ2-1
TGTGCCAGCAGCCAAGCCCGGGGCAGCGCCTACAATGAGCAGTTCTTC
CASSQARGSAYNEQFF
>15|TRBV5-6|NA|TRBD2|TRBJ2-1
TGTGCCAGCAGCTTGGCGCTAGCGGATCACAATGAGCAGTTCTTC
CASSLALADHNEQFF
>15|TRBV7-9|NA|TRBD2|TRBJ2-1
TGTGCCAGCAGCGCAGCGGGGGGTGTAGGCAATGAGCAGTTCTTC
CASSAAGGVGNEQFF
>12|TRBV30|NA|NA|TRBJ2-2
TGTGCCTGGAACGGGAACACCGGGGAGCTGTTTTTT
CAWNGNTGELFF
>15|TRBV3-1|NA|TRBD1|TRBJ2-7
TGTGCCAGCAGTCAATCCACAGGGGGCAACTACGAGCAGTACTTC
CASSQSTGGNYEQYF
>12|TRBV28|NA|NA|TRBJ2-7
TGTGCCAGCAGTTCAATAGCCTACGAGCAGTACTTC
CASSSIAYEQYF
>15|TRBV7-3|NA|NA|TRBJ2-1
TGTGCCAGCAGCCTGGAGGGGAGCTCCTACAATGAGCAGTTCTTC
CASSLEGSSYNEQFF
>16|TRBV6-1|once|TRBD2|TRBJ2-1
TGTGCCAGCAGGTGGACTAGCGGGGGACCTTACAATGAGCAGTTCTTC
CASRWTSGGPYNEQFF
>16|TRBV27|NA|TRBD2|TRBJ2-1
TGTGCCAGCAGTCTGACTAGCAGCTACTCCTACAATGAGCAGTTCTTC
CASSLTSSYSYNEQFF
>14|TRBV4-2|NA|NA|TRBJ1-1
TGTGCCAGCAGCCAATGGGAGGGTTCCACTGAAGCTTTCTTT
CASSQWEGSTEAFF
>15|TRBV11-2|NA|TRBD1|TRBJ2-2
TGTGCCAGCAGTCTCCGGGACAGCTACACCGGGGAGCTGTTTTTT
CASSLRDSYTGELFF
>13|TRBV7-2|NA|NA|TRBJ2-5
TGTGCCAGCAGCTTAGACCTGACTTGGGCCGGGGACTTC
CASSLDLTWAGDF
>14|TRBV29-1|NA|NA|TRBJ2-1
TGCAGCGTTGAAGGTGGTCAGGGGGGGAATGAGCAGTTCTTC
CSVEGGQGGNEQFF
>12|TRBV29-1|NA|NA|TRBJ1-5
TGCAGTGCCACCGGGGGCAATCAGCCCCAGCATTTT
CSATGGNQPQHF
>13|TRBV7-3|NA|TRBD1|TRBJ1-2
TGTGCCAGCAGCTCCGGGACAGGGGATGGCTACACCTTC
CASSSGTGDGYTF
>13|TRBV6-2/TRBV6-3|once|NA|TRBJ2-5
TGTGCCAGCAGTTACGGACTGGGAGAGACCCAGTACTTC
CASSYGLGETQYF
>13|TRBV5-6|NA|NA|TRBJ2-7
TGTGCCAGCAGCTTGGCGGAGGGATACGAGCAGTACTTC
CASSLAEGYEQYF
>17|TRBV5-4|once|TRBD2|TRBJ2-7
TGTGCCAGCAGATTTAACAGCGGGGGGGCTCTTCGGGAGGAGCAGTACTTC
CASRFNSGGALREEQYF
>13|TRBV4-3|NA|NA|TRBJ2-1
TGCGCCAGCAGCCAGATGTCGTTGAATGAGCAGTTCTTC
CASSQMSLNEQFF
>17|TRBV4-2|NA|NA|TRBJ1-2
TGTGCCAGCAGCCAAGAATCCGGACCGGCGATTGGGTATGGCTACACCTTC
CASSQESGPAIGYGYTF
>17|TRBV7-8|NA|NA|TRBJ2-6
TGTGCCAGCAGCTCTGTGGGCCACCTCACTGGGGCCAACGTCCTGACTTTC
CASSSVGHLTGANVLTF
>14|TRBV21-1|NA|NA|TRBJ1-1
TGTGCCAGCAGCCAGGGGGGGGAGAAGGATGAAGCTTTCTTT
CASSQGGEKDEAFF
>14|TRBV11-2|NA|NA|TRBJ2-2
TGTGCCAGCAGCTCTGGCGGGGTCACCGGGGAGCTGTTTTTT
CASSSGGVTGELFF
>13|TRBV13|NA|TRBD1|TRBJ1-2
TGTGCCAGCATTCTAAGGGGGACAGATGGCTACACCTTC
CASILRGTDGYTF
>12|TRBV4-1|few|NA|TRBJ1-5
TGTGCCAGCAGCCAGGAGAATCAGCCCCAGCATTTT
CASSQENQPQHF